This TCR beta chain was captured by sequencing in a study of blood T cell repertoires in COVID-19. On the study more broadly: Sites in the United States, Italy and Spain provided acute and convalescent COVID-19 samples. Nucleic acid was either cDNA or gDNA, and it came from T cells, B-cell-depleted T cells, or PBMCs.

The assay was immunoSEQ multiplex PCR, and TCRdb's table has in-frame clones only and misses some. The sample includes around 270,000 clones, approximately 86% of them seen just once. The germline CDR1 and CDR2 sequences are MGHDK and SYGVNS. CDR3 length: 16 residues. V gave up 2 bases and J gave up 7 bases; unmatched junction bases: 8. This chain joins TRBV25-1 and TRBJ1-6, with TRBD1 matching 7 bases. Input material: peripheral blood. The receptor was derived from a man in his forties or fifties who had recovered from COVID-19. CDR3 residues: CASSELGGGLNSPLHF. The DNA for the CDR3 is TGTGCCAGCAGTGAACTAGGGGGCGGTTTAAATTCACCCCTCCACTTT.